This T cell receptor beta chain was captured by sequencing in a study of shared clonotypes between healthy human individuals. TCRdb's table, derived via immunoSEQ multiplex PCR, lists solely in-frame clones and lacks some. The sample lists about 990,000 clones; about 84% were seen once. The CDR3 loop spans 13 amino acids. Trimming pared 6 bases from V and 2 bases from J, leaving 11 bases between. Germline assignment: CDR1 MNHEY and CDR2 SMNVEV (reference sequence). The TCR originated in a man between 18 and 35 years old in good health. Some clones in this sample may be carry-over from other donors' samples. The material sequenced was memory CD4+ T cells from PBMCs. The subset is: CD45RA-negative fraction. The rearrangement uses TRBV27 and TRBJ2-7, with TRBD1 as a possible D gene (6 bases). The CDR3 DNA is TGTGCCAGCAGCCCCCGGACAGCCTACGAGCAGTACTTC. This translates into CASSPRTAYEQYF.